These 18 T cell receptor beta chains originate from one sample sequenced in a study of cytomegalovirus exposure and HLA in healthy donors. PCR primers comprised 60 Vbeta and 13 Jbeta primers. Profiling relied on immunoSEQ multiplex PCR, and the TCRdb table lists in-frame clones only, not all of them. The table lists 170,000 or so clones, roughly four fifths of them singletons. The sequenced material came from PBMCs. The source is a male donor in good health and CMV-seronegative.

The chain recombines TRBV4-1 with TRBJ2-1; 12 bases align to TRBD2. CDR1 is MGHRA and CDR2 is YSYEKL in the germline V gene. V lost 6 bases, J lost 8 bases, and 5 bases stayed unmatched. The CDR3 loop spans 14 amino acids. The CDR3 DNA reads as TGCGCCAGCAGTCTAGCGGGGGGGCGGCATGAGCAGTTCTTC. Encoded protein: CASSLAGGRHEQFF.

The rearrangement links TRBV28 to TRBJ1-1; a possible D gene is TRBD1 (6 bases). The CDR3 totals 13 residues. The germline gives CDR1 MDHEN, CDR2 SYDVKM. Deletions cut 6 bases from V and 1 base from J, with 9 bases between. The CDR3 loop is CASRATGNTEAFF. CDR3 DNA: TGTGCCAGCAGGGCGACAGGGAACACTGAAGCTTTCTTT.

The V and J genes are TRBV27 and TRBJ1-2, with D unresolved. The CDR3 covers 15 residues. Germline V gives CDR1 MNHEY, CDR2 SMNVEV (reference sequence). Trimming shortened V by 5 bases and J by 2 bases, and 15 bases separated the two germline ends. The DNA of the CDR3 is TGTGCCAGCAGTCCTAGCCGGGAATTAAACTATGGCTACACCTTC. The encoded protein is CASSPSRELNYGYTF.

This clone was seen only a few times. CDR3 nucleotide sequence: TGTGCCAGCAGATGGGACAGACGACAGCCCCAGCATTTT. Translated: CASRWDRRQPQHF. V usage is TRBV6-1 and J usage is TRBJ1-5; 7 bases are a match to TRBD1. CDR1 is MNHNS and CDR2 is SASEGT in the germline V gene. V trimming: 6 bases; J trimming: 7 bases; junction bases outside the gene matches: 6. The CDR3 loop spans 13 amino acids.

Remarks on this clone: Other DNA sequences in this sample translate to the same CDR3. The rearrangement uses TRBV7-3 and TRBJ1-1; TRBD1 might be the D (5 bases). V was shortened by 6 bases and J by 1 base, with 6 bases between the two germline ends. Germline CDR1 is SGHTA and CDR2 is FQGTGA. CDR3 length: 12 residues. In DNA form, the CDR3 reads TGTGCCAGCAGTACAGGGAACACTGAAGCTTTCTTT. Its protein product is CASSTGNTEAFF.

The CDR3 DNA reads as TGTGCCAGCAGCCAAACTAGCGGAGCCTACAATGAGCAGTTCTTC. It yields the protein CASSQTSGAYNEQFF. This sequence joins TRBV7-3 and TRBJ2-1; TRBD2 matches 8 bases. CDR1 is SGHTA and CDR2 is FQGTGA in the germline V gene. The CDR3 consists of 15 residues. V lost 5 bases, J lost 2 bases, and 5 bases stayed unmatched.

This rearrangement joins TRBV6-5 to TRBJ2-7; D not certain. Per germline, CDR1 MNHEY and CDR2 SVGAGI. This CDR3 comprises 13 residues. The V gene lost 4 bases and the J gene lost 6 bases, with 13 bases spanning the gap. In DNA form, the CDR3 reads TGTGCCAGCAGTTCCAACATCTTCCCCGAGCAGTACTTC. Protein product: CASSSNIFPEQYF.

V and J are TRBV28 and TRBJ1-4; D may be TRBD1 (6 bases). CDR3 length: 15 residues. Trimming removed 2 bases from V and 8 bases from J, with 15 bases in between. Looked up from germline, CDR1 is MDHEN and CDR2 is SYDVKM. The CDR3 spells CASSLGTGSYEKLFF. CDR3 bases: TGTGCCAGCAGTTTAGGTACAGGGTCATACGAAAAACTGTTTTTT.

CDR3 in amino acids: CASSTPGQGGISNQPQHF. CDR3 DNA: TGTGCCAGCAGTACTCCGGGACAGGGGGGGATTAGCAATCAGCCCCAGCATTTT. V usage is TRBV28 and J usage is TRBJ1-5, with TRBD1 identical over 11 bases. Germline assignment: CDR1 MDHEN and CDR2 SYDVKM. CDR3 size: 18 residues. J was trimmed by 0 bases and V by 5 bases; bases with no gene match: 9.

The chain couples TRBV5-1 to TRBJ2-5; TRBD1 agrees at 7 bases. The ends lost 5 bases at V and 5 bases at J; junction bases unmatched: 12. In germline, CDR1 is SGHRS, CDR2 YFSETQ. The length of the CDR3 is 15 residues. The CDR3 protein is CASRYLTGIEETQYF. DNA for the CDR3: TGCGCCAGCAGATACCTGACAGGGATTGAGGAGACCCAGTACTTC.

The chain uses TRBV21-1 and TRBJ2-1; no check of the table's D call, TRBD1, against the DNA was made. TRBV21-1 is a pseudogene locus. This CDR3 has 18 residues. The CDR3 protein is CASSMSWATGESYNEQFF. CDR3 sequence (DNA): TGTGCCAGCAGCATGAGTTGGGCGACAGGGGAGTCCTACAATGAGCAGTTCTTC.

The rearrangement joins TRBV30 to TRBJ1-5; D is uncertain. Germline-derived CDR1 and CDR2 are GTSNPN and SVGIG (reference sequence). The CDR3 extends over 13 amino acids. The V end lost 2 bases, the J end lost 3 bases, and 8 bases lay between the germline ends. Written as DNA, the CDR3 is TGTGCCTGGAGTAGGCGGAACAATCAGCCCCAGCATTTT. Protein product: CAWSRRNNQPQHF.

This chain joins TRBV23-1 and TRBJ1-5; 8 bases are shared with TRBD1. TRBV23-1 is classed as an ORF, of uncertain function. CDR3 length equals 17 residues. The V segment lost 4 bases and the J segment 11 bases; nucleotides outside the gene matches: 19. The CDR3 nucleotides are TGCGCCAGCAGTCCGGGGGCCCGGGACAGGCCACTCCAAACCCAGCATTTT. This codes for CASSPGARDRPLQTQHF.

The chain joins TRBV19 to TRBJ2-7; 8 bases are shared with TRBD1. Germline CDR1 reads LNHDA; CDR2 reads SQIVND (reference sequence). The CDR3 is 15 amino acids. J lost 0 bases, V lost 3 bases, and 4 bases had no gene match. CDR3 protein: CASSIVTGDSYEQYF. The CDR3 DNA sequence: TGTGCCAGTAGTATCGTGACAGGGGACTCCTACGAGCAGTACTTC.

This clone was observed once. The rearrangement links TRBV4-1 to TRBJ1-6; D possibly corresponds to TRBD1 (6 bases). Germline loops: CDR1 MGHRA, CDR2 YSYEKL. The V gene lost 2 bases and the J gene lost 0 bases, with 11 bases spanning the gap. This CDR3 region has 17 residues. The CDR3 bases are TGCGCCAGCAGCCAAATCGGACAGAGCTCCTATAATTCACCCCTCCACTTT. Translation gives CASSQIGQSSYNSPLHF.

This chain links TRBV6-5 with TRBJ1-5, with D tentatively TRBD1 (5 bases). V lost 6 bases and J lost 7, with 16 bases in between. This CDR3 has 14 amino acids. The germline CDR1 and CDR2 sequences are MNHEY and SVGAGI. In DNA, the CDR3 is TGTGCCAGCAGGGGGGAAGGGAGGACGCAGCCCCAGCATTTT. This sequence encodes CASRGEGRTQPQHF.

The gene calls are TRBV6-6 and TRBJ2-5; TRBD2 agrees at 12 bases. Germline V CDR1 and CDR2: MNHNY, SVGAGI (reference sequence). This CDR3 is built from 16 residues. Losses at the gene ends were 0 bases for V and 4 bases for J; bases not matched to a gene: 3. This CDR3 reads CASSYSGLAGRETQYF. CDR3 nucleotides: TGTGCCAGCAGTTACTCAGGACTAGCGGGGAGAGAGACCCAGTACTTC.

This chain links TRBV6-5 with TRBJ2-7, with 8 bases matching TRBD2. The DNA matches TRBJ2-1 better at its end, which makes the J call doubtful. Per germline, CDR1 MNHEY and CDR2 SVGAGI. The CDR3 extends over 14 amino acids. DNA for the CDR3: TGTGCCAGCAGCGTGACTAGCGCGAATGGAGAGCAGTTCTTC. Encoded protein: CASSVTSANGEQFF.